This TCR beta chain was sequenced for a study of CD8 T cells in ankylosing spondylitis. Study-level findings and limits: The authors reported significant enrichment of disease-linked clones in matched ankylosing spondylitis synovial fluid. Characteristic, it appeared, of ankylosing spondylitis blood was a TCR beta motif of eight or nine highly homologous variants.

To note about this clonotype: No antigen is known for it.

TCRdb re-called the 5' RACE reads with MiXCR, one entry per CDR3 protein. The table has roughly 400,000 distinct CDR3 sequences, 20% to 25% seen once; the top ten hold less than 20%. Germline V gives CDR1 SNHLY, CDR2 FYNNEI. Trimming stripped 3 bases from V and 2 bases from J, with 11 bases between. This CDR3 comprises 15 residues. Sequencing was performed on blood, either unsorted or a sorted T cell fraction (not recorded which). This TCR was sampled from a male donor with ankylosing spondylitis. The genes are TRBV2 and TRBJ1-5; D remains ambiguous. The CDR3 region is CASSEEGLGNQPQHF. The DNA for the CDR3 is TGTGCCAGCAGTGAGGAGGGATTGGGCAATCAGCCCCAGCATTTT.